These T cell receptor beta chains were read from a single sample in a study of blood T cell repertoires in COVID-19. Generated by immunoSEQ multiplex PCR, the TCRdb table keeps only in-frame clones and is missing some. The sample includes some 20,000 clones, around 74% seen only once; the top ten take roughly three fifths. Sample: peripheral blood. These receptor sequences come from a man older than 75 with acute or convalescent COVID-19. Each CDR3 is given with its conserved first and last residue. D genes are given only for firm matches. Clone size is stated in some rows and not others, as once, few, many or a class when expanded.

CDR3 length	D gene	clone size	J gene	V gene	CDR3 protein	CDR3 DNA
13	NA	many	TRBJ2-7	TRBV19	CASSGPGWVEQYF	TGTGCCAGTAGTGGGCCAGGCTGGGTCGAGCAGTACTTC
14	NA	few	TRBJ1-6	TRBV15	CATSRDRSNSPLHF	TGTGCCACCAGCAGAGATCGCAGTAATTCACCCCTCCACTTT
14	TRBD1	NA	TRBJ1-2	TRBV24-1	CATSDPGQKTAYTF	TGTGCCACCAGTGACCCGGGACAGAAAACAGCCTACACCTTC
18	TRBD2	NA	TRBJ2-7	TRBV19	CASSIPGLAGGFSYEQYF	TGTGCCAGTAGTATCCCGGGACTAGCGGGAGGCTTCTCCTACGAGCAGTACTTC
13	NA	once	TRBJ1-6	TRBV30	CAWSGTPNSPLHF	TGTGCCTGGAGCGGGACACCTAATTCACCCCTCCACTTT
14	NA	few	TRBJ2-3	TRBV9	CASSVDGVGGTQYF	TGTGCCAGCAGCGTAGATGGGGTCGGGGGTACGCAGTATTTT
14	NA	NA	TRBJ2-3	TRBV6-6	CASRRTGRTDTQYF	TGTGCCAGCAGGAGAACAGGGCGCACAGATACGCAGTATTTT
12	NA	NA	TRBJ1-3	TRBV30	CAWKAAGNTIYF	TGTGCCTGGAAAGCGGCTGGAAACACCATATATTTT
13	NA	NA	TRBJ2-7	TRBV2	CASKTGESYEQYF	TGTGCCAGCAAAACAGGCGAGTCCTACGAGCAGTACTTC
17	TRBD2	once	TRBJ2-5	TRBV5-4	CASSLGASGRAVETQYF	TGTGCCAGCAGCTTAGGAGCTAGCGGGAGGGCCGTGGAGACCCAGTACTTC
13	NA	NA	TRBJ2-3	TRBV11-2	CASSLGGSDTQYF	TGTGCCAGCAGCTTAGGAGGGTCAGATACGCAGTATTTT
13	NA	NA	TRBJ2-3	TRBV29-1	CSVNLLGTDTQYF	TGCAGCGTTAACTTATTAGGCACAGATACGCAGTATTTT
15	NA	NA	TRBJ1-1	TRBV16	CASSQWRGSGTEAFF	TGTGCCAGCAGCCAATGGAGGGGCTCGGGGACTGAAGCTTTCTTT
14	TRBD1	once	TRBJ1-4	TRBV11-2	CASSRGQLNEKLFF	TGTGCCAGCAGCCGGGGACAGCTTAATGAAAAACTGTTTTTT
8	NA	NA	TRBJ1-1	TRBV20-1	CSAREDLF	TGCAGTGCTAGGGAGGACCTATTT
17	TRBD1	NA	TRBJ1-1	TRBV13	CASSLEGTGNMNTEAFF	TGTGCCAGCAGCTTGGAGGGGACAGGGAACATGAACACTGAAGCTTTCTTT
15	TRBD1	NA	TRBJ1-2	TRBV10-3	CAISESAQGANGYTF	TGTGCCATCAGTGAGTCGGCACAGGGGGCCAACGGCTACACCTTC
15	TRBD2	NA	TRBJ2-7	TRBV9	CASSVEGLAGSEQYF	TGTGCCAGCAGCGTAGAAGGACTAGCGGGATCCGAGCAGTACTTC
15	TRBD1	NA	TRBJ1-2	TRBV24-1	CATSDSPGQGSGYTF	TGTGCCACCAGTGATTCCCCGGGACAGGGGTCTGGCTACACCTTC
17	TRBD2	NA	TRBJ2-7	TRBV7-2	CASSPRGSGSGTYEQYF	TGTGCCAGCAGCCCGCGGGGAAGCGGGAGCGGTACCTACGAGCAGTACTTC
17	TRBD2	NA	TRBJ2-3	TRBV4-3	CASSQAFAGGQTDTQYF	TGCGCCAGCAGCCAAGCCTTTGCGGGAGGGCAGACAGATACGCAGTATTTT
16	TRBD1	NA	TRBJ2-5	TRBV24-1	CATSDSGGGWQETQYF	TGTGCCACCAGTGACTCAGGGGGCGGGTGGCAAGAGACCCAGTACTTC
14	NA	NA	TRBJ1-5	TRBV6-5	CASSIGGGNQPQHF	TGTGCCAGCAGCATAGGGGGTGGCAATCAGCCCCAGCATTTT
18	NA	few	TRBJ2-2	TRBV5-5	CASSRKGGAGTNTGELFF	TGTGCCAGCAGCCGAAAAGGGGGCGCGGGGACGAACACCGGGGAGCTGTTTTTT
15	TRBD1	NA	TRBJ1-1	TRBV27	CASSGGDRAGAEAFF	TGTGCCAGCAGTGGGGGGGACAGGGCAGGGGCTGAAGCTTTCTTT